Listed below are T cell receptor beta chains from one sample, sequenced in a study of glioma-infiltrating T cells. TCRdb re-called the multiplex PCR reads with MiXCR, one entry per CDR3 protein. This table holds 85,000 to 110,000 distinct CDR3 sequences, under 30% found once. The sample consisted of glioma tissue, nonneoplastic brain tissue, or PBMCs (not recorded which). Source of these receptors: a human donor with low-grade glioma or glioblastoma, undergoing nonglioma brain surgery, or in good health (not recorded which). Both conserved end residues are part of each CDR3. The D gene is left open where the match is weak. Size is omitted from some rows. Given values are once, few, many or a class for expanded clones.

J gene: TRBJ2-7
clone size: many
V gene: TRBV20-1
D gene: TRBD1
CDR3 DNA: TGCAGTGCAGGCCGACAGGGGTCCGAGCAGTACTTC
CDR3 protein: CSAGRQGSEQYF

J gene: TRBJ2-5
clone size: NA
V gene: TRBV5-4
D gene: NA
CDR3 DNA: TGTGCCAGCAGCTTGGGCTGGCCCCAAGAGACCCAGTACTTC
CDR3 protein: CASSLGWPQETQYF

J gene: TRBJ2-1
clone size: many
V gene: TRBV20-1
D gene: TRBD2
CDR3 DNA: TGCAGTGCCCCGGGACTAGCGGGGGGGAGCTCCTACAATGAGCAGTTCTTC
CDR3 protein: CSAPGLAGGSSYNEQFF

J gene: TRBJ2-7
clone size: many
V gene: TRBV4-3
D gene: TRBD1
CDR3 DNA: TGCGCCAGCAGCCGGGACAGCAGATACGAGCAGTACTTC
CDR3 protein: CASSRDSRYEQYF

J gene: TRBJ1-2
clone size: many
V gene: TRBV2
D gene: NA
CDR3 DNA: TGTGCCAGCCACCCCAACCCTAGTGGCTACACCTTC
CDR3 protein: CASHPNPSGYTF

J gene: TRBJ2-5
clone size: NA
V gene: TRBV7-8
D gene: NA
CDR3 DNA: TGTGCCAGCAGCCCAAGTTTGGGGACCCAGTACTTC
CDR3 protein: CASSPSLGTQYF

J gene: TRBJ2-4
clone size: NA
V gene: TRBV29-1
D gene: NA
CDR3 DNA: TGCAGCGTTGAGATTCAAGCCAAAAACATTCAGTACTTC
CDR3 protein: CSVEIQAKNIQYF

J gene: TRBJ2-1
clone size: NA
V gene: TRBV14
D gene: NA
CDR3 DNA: TGTGCCAGCAGCCAGCGGGACGGTAGTTATAGCTCCTACAATGAGCAGTTCTTC
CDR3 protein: CASSQRDGSYSSYNEQFF

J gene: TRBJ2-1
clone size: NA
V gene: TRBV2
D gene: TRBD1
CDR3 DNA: TGTGCCAGCAGGGTAGGACAGGGTTTAGACGAGCAGTTCTTC
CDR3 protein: CASRVGQGLDEQFF

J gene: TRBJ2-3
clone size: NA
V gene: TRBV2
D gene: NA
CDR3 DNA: TGTGCCAGCACACGCATGGGGGCATCAGATACGCAGTATTTT
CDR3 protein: CASTRMGASDTQYF

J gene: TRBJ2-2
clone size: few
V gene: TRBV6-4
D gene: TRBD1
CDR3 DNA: TGTGCCAGCAGTGACTCGACAGGGTCTGTCGCCGGGGAGCTGTTTTTT
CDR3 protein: CASSDSTGSVAGELFF

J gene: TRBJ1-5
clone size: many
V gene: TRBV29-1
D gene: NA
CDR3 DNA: TGCAGCGTTCGGGAGGCCAATCAGCCCCAGCATTTT
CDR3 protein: CSVREANQPQHF

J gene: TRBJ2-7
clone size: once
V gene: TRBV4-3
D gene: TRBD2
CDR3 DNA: TGCGCCAGCAGCCACGATACTAGCGGGGCCTACAAGGAGCAGTACTTC
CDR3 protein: CASSHDTSGAYKEQYF

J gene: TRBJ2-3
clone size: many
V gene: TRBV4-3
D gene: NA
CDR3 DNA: TGCGCCAGCAGCCAAGAGCATGGAACGCAGTATTTT
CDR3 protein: CASSQEHGTQYF

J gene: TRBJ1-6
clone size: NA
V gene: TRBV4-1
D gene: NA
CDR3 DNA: TGCGCCAGCAGCCAAGATGGGTTTGCAGGGTTCTACAGTTCACCCCTTCACTTT
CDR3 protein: CASSQDGFAGFYSSPLHF

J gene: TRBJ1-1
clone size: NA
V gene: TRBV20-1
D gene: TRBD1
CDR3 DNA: TGCAGTGATAAAGAGCAGGGGGAGACTGAAGCTTTCTTT
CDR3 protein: CSDKEQGETEAFF

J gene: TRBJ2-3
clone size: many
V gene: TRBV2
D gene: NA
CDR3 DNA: TGTGCCAGCAGCCGCGAGGCTAGGAATACGCAGTATTTT
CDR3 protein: CASSREARNTQYF

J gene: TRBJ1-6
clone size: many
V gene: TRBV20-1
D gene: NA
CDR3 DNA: TGCAGTGCCGTGGGACATTTAGATTCACCCCTCCACTTT
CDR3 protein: CSAVGHLDSPLHF

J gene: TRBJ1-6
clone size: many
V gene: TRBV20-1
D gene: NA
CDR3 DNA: TGCAGTGCTAGGGACCGGGACATAGATAATTCACCCCTCCACTTT
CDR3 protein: CSARDRDIDNSPLHF

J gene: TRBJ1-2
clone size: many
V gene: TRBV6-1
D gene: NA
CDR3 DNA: TGTGCCAGCAGTGAACTCAAAAGGGTCTATGGCTACACCTTC
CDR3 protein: CASSELKRVYGYTF

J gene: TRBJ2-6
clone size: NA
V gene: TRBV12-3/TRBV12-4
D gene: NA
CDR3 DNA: TGTGCCAGCAGTGGGGGTTATAGCTCTGGGGCCAACGTCCTGACTTTC
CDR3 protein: CASSGGYSSGANVLTF

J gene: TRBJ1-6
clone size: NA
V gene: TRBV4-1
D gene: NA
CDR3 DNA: TGCGCCAGCAGCCAAGATGAGTTTGCAAAGTTCTACAATACACCCCTCCACTTT
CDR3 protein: CASSQDEFAKFYNTPLHF

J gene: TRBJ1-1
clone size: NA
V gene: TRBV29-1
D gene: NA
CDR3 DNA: TGCAGGGTTGAACCCCACCAGAACACTGAAGCTTTCTTT
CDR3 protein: CRVEPHQNTEAFF

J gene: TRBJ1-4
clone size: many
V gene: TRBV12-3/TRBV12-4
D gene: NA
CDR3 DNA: TGTGCCAGCAGTTTCGAACAAAAACTGTTTTTT
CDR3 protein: CASSFEQKLFF

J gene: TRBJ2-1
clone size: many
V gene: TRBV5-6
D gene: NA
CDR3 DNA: TGTGCCAGCAGCCGGACAGTAAACAATGAGCAGTTCTTC
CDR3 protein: CASSRTVNNEQFF

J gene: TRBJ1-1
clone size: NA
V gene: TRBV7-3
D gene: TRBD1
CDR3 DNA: TGTGCCAGCAGCTTAAGAGGGGGCGTGAGGAACACTGAAGCTTTCTTT
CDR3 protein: CASSLRGGVRNTEAFF

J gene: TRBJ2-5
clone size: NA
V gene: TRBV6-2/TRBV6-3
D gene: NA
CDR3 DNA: TGTGCCAGCAGTTACAGGAGTTCCGGGGGAGAGACCCAGTACTTC
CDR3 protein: CASSYRSSGGETQYF

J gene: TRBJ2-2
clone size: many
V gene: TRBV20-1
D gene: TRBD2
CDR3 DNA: TGCAGTGCTAGTCCCAGCGGGGGGGGAACCGGGGAGCTGTTTTTT
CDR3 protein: CSASPSGGGTGELFF

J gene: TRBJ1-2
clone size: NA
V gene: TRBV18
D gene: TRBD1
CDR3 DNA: TGTGCCAGCTCACACGGGACAGGAGATAACTATGGCTACACCTTC
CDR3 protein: CASSHGTGDNYGYTF

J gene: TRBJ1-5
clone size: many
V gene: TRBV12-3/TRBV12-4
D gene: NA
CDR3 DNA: TGTGCCAGCAGTTTGACAGACTTTAGCAATCAGCCCCAGCATTTT
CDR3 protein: CASSLTDFSNQPQHF

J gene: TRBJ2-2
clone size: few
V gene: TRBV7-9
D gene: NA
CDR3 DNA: TGTGCCAGCGGGACCTACACCGGGGAGCTGTTTTTT
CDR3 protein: CASGTYTGELFF

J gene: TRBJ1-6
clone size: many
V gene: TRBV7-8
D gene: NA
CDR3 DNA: TGTGCCAGCAGCCCGAGCCACAATTCACCCCTCCACTTT
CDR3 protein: CASSPSHNSPLHF

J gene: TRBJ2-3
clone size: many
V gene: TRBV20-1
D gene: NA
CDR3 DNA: TGCAGTGCTTGGGGTGGAGATACGCAGTATTTT
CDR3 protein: CSAWGGDTQYF

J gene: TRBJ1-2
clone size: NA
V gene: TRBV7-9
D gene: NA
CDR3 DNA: TGTGCCAGCAGTCCTGGTAACTATGGCTACACCTTC
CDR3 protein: CASSPGNYGYTF

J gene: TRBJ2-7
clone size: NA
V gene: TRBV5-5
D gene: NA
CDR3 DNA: TGTGCCAGCAGGCTGGGACCGGGGCCAGACTACGAGCAGTACTTC
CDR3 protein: CASRLGPGPDYEQYF